The subject of this entry is one TCR beta chain. The sample originates from a study of blood T cell repertoires in COVID-19. Sequencing was performed with immunoSEQ multiplex PCR; in TCRdb, only in-frame clones are kept and a portion is missing. The table shows some 37,000 clones, with approximately 90% occurring only once. The CDR3 spans 16 residues. V lost 4 bases to trimming and J lost 2 bases, with 16 bases between them. From germline, CDR1 is LGHDT and CDR2 YNNKEL (reference sequence). V is TRBV3-1 (or the pseudogene TRBV3-2) and J is TRBJ2-3, with D possibly TRBD1 on 8 matching bases. This clonotype was obtained from a man in his fifties in a cohort sampled during active COVID-19. Sequenced sample: peripheral blood. The CDR3 bases are TGTGCCAGCAGCCCCAGGGGGCGGGGGTCCACAGATACGCAGTATTTT. It specifies CASSPRGRGSTDTQYF.